This T cell receptor beta chain was captured by sequencing in a study of cytomegalovirus exposure and HLA in healthy donors. About the research overall: Samples from HLA-typed donors yielded about 85 million unique TCRs in an early data release. Study results and limitations: HLA restriction was apparent for most CMV-associated TCR beta chains in a later analysis. For most TCR beta V segments, an earlier analysis put the productive rate at about 90% or about 30% of the time. Cytomegalovirus association was listed for 170 or so TCR beta chains.

In the PCR, 60 Vbeta and 13 Jbeta primers were used. The repertoire was sequenced with immunoSEQ multiplex PCR; TCRdb's copy has only in-frame clones and lacks some. Of approximately 190,000 clones listed, 84% were seen once; the top ten hold about 0.25%. Comments on this clone: What it binds is not known.

This CDR3 region has 16 residues. Sequencing used PBMCs. The clonotype comes from a boy aged 10-17 years in good health and CMV-seronegative. The genes are TRBV12-2 and TRBJ2-7; the DNA was not used to check the table's D call, TRBD2. TRBV12-2 is marked as a pseudogene. CDR3 nucleotides: TGTGCAAGCGCGCCGGCTAGCGGGCGTTCCCCTCCCGAGCAGTACTTC. The encoded protein is CASAPASGRSPPEQYF.